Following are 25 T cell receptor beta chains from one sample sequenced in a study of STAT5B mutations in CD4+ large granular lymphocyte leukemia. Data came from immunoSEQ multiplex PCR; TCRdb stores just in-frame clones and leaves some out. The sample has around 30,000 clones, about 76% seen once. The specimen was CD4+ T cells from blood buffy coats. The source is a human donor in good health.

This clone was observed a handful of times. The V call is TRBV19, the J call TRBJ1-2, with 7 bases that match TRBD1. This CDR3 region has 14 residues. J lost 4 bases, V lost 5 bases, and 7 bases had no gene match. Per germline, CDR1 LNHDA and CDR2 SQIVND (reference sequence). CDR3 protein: CASSAYGTAYGYTF. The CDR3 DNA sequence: TGTGCCAGTAGTGCCTACGGGACAGCCTATGGCTACACCTTC.

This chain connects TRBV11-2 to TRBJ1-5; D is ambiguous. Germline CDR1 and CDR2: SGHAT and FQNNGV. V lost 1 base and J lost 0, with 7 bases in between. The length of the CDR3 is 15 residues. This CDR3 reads CASSLGQNSNQPQHF. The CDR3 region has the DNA TGTGCCAGCAGCTTAGGTCAGAATAGCAATCAGCCCCAGCATTTT.

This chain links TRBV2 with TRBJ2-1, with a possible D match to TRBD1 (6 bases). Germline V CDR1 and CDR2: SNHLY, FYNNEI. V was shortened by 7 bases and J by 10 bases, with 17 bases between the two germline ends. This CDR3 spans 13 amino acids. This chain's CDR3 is CASKVSGTWEQFF. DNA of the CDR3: TGTGCCAGCAAGGTATCGGGGACATGGGAGCAGTTCTTC.

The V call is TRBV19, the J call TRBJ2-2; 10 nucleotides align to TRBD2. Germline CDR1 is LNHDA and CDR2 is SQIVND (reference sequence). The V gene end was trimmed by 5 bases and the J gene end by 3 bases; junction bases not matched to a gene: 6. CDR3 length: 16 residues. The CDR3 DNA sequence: TGTGCCAGTAGTTCTAGCGGGAGATGGGACACCGGGGAGCTGTTTTTT. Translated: CASSSSGRWDTGELFF.

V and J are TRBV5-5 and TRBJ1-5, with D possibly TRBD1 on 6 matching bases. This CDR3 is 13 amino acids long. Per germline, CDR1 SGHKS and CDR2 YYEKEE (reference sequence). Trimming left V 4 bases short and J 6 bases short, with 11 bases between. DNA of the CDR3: TGTGCCAGCAGCCCACAGGGAAGTCAGCCCCAGCATTTT. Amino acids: CASSPQGSQPQHF.

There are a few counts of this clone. The CDR3: CASSLQQGLGYTF. Here the CDR3 DNA reads TGTGCCAGCAGCTTACAGCAGGGCCTTGGCTACACCTTC. V is TRBV7-9 and J is TRBJ1-2; perhaps TRBD1 as D (5 bases). The germline V and J ends were trimmed by 2 bases and 7 bases, with 11 bases remaining between them. Germline CDR1 is SEHNR and CDR2 is FQNEAQ (reference sequence). This CDR3 contains 13 residues.

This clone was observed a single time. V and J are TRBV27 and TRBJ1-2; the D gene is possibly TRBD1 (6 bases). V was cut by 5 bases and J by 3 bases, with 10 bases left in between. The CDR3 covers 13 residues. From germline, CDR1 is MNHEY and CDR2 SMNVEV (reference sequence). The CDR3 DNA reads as TGTGCCAGCAGTCCAGGGGAGTACTATGGCTACACCTTC. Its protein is CASSPGEYYGYTF.

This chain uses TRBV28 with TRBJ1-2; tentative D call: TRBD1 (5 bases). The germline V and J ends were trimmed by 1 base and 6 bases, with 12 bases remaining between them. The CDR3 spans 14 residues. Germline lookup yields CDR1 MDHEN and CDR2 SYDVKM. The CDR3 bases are TGTGCCAGCAGTTTATCTGGGCGCAGGGATGGCTACACCTTC. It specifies CASSLSGRRDGYTF.

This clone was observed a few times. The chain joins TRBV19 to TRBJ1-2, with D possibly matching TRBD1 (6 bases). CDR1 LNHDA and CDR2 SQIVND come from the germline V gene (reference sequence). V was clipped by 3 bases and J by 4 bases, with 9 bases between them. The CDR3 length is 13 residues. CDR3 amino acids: CASSMQGSYGYTF. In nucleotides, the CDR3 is TGTGCCAGTAGTATGCAGGGGTCCTATGGCTACACCTTC.

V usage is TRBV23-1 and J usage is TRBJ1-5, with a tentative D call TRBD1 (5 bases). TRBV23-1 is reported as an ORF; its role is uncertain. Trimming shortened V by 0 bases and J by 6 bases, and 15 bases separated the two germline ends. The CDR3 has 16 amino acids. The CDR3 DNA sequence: TGCGCCAGCAGTCAATCAGGGACCTTGGGGGGTCAGCCCCAGCATTTT. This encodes CASSQSGTLGGQPQHF.

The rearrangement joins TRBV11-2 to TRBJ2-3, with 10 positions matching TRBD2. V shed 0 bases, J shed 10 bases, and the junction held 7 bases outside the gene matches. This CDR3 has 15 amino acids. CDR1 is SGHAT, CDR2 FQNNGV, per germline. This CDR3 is CASSLDLLAGAAQYF. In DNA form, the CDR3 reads TGTGCCAGCAGCTTAGATCTCCTAGCGGGAGCGGCGCAGTATTTT.

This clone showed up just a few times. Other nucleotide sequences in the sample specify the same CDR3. The CDR3 region is CASSPGGYNEQFF. In DNA, the CDR3 is TGTGCCAGCAGCCCAGGAGGGTACAATGAGCAGTTCTTC. The rearrangement joins TRBV14 to TRBJ2-1, with a tentative D call TRBD2 (6 bases). The CDR3 is 13 residues long. The germline CDR1 and CDR2 sequences are SGHDN and FVKESK. Trimming pared 4 bases from V and 4 bases from J, leaving 8 bases between.

The CDR3 region is CASSYGRTRGNTIYF. The CDR3 nucleotides are TGTGCCAGCAGTTACGGGCGTACTAGAGGAAACACCATATATTTT. The rearrangement uses TRBV6-5 and TRBJ1-3, with D uncertain. In germline, CDR1 is MNHEY, CDR2 SVGAGI. This CDR3 comprises 15 residues. V lost 2 bases, J lost 4 bases, and 12 bases lay in between.

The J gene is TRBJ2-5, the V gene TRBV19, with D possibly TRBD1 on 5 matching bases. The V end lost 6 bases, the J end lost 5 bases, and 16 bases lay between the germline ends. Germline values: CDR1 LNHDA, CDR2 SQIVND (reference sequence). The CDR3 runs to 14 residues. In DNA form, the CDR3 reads TGTGCCAGTAGCGCCCACAGGTTAGGGGAGACCCAGTACTTC. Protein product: CASSAHRLGETQYF.

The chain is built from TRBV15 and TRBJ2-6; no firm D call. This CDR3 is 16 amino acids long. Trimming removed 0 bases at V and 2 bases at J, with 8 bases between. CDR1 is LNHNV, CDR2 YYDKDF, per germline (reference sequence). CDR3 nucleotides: TGTGCCACCAGCAGAGAACCGCAGACTGGGGCCAACGTCCTGACTTTC. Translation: CATSREPQTGANVLTF.

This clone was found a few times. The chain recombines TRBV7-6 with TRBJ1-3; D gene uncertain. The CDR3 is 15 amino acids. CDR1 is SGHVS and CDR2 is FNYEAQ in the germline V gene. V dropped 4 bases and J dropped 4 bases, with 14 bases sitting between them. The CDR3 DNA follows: TGTGCCAGCAGCTCCTCGGGCGCCGCGGGAAACACCATATATTTT. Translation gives CASSSSGAAGNTIYF.

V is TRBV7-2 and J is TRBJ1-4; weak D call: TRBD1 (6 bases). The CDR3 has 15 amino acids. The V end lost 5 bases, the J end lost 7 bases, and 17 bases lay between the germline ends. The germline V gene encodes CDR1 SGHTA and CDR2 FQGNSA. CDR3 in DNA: TGTGCCAGCAGCCAAGGGGGGTTCCAGGGTGAAAAACTGTTTTTT. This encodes CASSQGGFQGEKLFF.

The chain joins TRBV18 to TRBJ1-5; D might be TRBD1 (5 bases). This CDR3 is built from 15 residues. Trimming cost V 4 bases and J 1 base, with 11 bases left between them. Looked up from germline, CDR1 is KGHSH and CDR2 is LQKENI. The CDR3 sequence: CASSHNQGSNQPQHF. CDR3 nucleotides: TGTGCCAGCTCACATAATCAGGGAAGCAATCAGCCCCAGCATTTT.

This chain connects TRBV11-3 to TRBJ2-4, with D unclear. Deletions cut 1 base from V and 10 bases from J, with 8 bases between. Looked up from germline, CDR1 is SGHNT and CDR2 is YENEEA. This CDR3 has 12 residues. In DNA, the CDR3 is TGTGCCAGCAGCTTAGCCCTGGGGATTCAGTACTTC. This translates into CASSLALGIQYF.

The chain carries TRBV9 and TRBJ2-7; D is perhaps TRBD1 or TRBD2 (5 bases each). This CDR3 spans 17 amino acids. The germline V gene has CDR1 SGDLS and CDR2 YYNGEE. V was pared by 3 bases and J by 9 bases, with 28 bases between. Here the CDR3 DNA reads TGTGCCAGCAGCGCCGCCCCCGGGGCGACCCGTTATGGGTGGCAGTACTTC. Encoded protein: CASSAAPGATRYGWQYF.

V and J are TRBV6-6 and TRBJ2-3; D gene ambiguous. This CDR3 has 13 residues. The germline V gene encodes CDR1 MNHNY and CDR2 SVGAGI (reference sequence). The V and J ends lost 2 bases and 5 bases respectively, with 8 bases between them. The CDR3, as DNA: TGTGCCAGCAGTTACCCGGACGGAGATACGCAGTATTTT. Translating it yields CASSYPDGDTQYF.

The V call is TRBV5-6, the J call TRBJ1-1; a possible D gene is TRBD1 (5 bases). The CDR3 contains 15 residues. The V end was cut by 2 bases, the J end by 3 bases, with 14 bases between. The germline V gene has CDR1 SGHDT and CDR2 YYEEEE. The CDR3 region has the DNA TGTGCCAGCAGCTTTGGCCCAGGGATTGACACTGAAGCTTTCTTT. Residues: CASSFGPGIDTEAFF.

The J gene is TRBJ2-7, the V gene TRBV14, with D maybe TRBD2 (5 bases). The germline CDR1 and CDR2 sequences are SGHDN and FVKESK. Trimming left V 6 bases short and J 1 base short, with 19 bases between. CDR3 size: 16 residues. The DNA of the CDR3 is TGTGCCAGCAGGCGTCGAGGGCCGGTAGTGTCCTACGAGCAGTACGTC. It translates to CASRRRGPVVSYEQYV.

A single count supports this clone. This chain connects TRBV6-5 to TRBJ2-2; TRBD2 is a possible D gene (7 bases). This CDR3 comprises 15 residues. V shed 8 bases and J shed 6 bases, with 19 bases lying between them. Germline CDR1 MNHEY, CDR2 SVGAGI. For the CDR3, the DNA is TGTGCCAGCCGGATCGGGGGGCCTGTTTCCGGGGAGCTGTTTTTT. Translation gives CASRIGGPVSGELFF.

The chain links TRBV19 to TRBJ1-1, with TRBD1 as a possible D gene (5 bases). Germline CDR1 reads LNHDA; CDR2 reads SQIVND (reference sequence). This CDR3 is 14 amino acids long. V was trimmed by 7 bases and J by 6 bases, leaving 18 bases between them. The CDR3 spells CASIDDRRRAEAFF. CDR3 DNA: TGTGCCAGTATAGACGACAGACGTCGCGCTGAAGCTTTCTTT.